This TCR beta chain was obtained from a study of post-analysis software for immune sequencing data. Whole-study context: Patients had relapsing-remitting, secondary progressive or progressive-relapsing multiple sclerosis; some lacked subtype.

Study conclusions and caveats: Five TRBV segments appeared more often in patients than in controls, and TRBV5-6, TRBV5-1 and TRBV20-1 were among these. By F measure, strong co-clustering occurred among samples prepared in the same batch. Those with multiple sclerosis, the patient group, showed significantly lower normalized Chao1 diversity than controls.

From germline, CDR1 is DFQATT and CDR2 SNEGSKA (reference sequence). The CDR3 length is 13 residues. Trimming at V came to 4 bases and at J to 0 bases, leaving 2 bases not matched to a gene. Unique molecular identifiers were carried by the TCR beta cDNA libraries. The T cell input of about 1 to 10 million gave about half a million cDNA molecules. A single record per CDR3 protein comes from TCRdb applying MiXCR to the PCR reads. The data hold hundreds of thousands of distinct CDR3 sequences, with 30% observed a single time. This clonotype has just a few counts. The target antigen is unknown. The chain couples TRBV20-1 to TRBJ2-5, with TRBD1 matching 7 bases. Sequenced: blood. This TCR was recovered from a girl aged 10 to 17 with multiple sclerosis. Here the CDR3 reads CSATGTDQETQYF. The CDR3 DNA reads TGCAGTGCTACCGGGACAGACCAAGAGACCCAGTACTTC.